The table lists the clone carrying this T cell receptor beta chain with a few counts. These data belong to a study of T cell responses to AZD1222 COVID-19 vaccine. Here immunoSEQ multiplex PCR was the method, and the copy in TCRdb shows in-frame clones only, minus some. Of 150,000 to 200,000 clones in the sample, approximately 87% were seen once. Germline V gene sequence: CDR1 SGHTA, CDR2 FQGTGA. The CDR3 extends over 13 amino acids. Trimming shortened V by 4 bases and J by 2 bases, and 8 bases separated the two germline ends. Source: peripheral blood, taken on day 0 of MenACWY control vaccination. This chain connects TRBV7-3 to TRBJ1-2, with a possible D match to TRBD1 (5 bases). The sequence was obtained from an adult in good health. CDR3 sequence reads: CASSSQANYGYTF. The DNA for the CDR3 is TGTGCCAGCAGCTCACAGGCAAACTATGGCTACACCTTC.